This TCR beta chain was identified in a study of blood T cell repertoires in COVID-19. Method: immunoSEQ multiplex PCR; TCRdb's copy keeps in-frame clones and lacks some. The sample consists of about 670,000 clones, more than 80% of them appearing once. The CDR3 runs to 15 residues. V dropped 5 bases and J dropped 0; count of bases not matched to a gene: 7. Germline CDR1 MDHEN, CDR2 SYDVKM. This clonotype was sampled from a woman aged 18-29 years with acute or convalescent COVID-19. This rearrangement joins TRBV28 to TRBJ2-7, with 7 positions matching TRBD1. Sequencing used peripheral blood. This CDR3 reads CASSPKQGSSYEQYF. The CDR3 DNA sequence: TGTGCCAGCAGTCCGAAACAGGGGAGCTCCTACGAGCAGTACTTC.